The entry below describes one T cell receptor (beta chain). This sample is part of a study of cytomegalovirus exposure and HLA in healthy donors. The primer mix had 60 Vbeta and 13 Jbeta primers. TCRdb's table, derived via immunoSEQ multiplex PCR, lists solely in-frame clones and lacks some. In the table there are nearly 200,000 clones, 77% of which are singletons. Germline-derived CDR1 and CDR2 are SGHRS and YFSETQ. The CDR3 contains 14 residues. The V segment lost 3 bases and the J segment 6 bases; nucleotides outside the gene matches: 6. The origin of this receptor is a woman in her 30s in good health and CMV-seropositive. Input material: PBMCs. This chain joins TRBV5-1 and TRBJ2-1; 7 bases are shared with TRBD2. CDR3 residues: CASSSRGGINEQFF. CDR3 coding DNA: TGCGCCAGCAGCTCCCGGGGAGGGATCAATGAGCAGTTCTTC.